This TCR beta chain was obtained from a study of T cells in Graves' hyperthyroidism and ophthalmopathy. Findings and limits, study-wide: Patients with ophthalmopathy were separated from those with stable hyperthyroidism by a 13 V-J model. Blood also showed most of the thyroid clonotypes that were expanded above 0.001.

A note on this clonotype: As yet, its antigen is unknown.

Investigators excluded patients with uncontrolled infection, other autoimmune disease, pregnancy or lactation. Thyroid ultrasound and orbital computed tomography, with clinical symptoms and serum thyroxine and TRAb, informed diagnoses. The V segment lost 1 base and the J segment 5 bases; nucleotides outside the gene matches: 5. Germline V CDR1 and CDR2: MGHRA, YSYEKL. This CDR3 contains 16 residues. Authors of the study amplified TCR beta CDR3 regions from RNA transcripts. A set of HTBI primers served as the primers for a first-round RT-PCR of the TCR CDR3. TCRdb passed the multiplex PCR reads through MiXCR, listing each CDR3 protein once. This repertoire shows about 560,000 distinct CDR3 sequences, roughly 50% found once; its top ten account for roughly 8.2%.

This receptor was obtained from a woman between 18 and 29 years old with Graves' hyperthyroidism. This chain connects TRBV4-1 to TRBJ2-5; 12 positions match TRBD2. What was sequenced was peripheral blood or thyroid tissue (not recorded which). The CDR3 sequence: CASSQGLAGVYETQYF. The CDR3 DNA is TGCGCCAGCAGCCAAGGACTAGCGGGAGTCTATGAGACCCAGTACTTC.